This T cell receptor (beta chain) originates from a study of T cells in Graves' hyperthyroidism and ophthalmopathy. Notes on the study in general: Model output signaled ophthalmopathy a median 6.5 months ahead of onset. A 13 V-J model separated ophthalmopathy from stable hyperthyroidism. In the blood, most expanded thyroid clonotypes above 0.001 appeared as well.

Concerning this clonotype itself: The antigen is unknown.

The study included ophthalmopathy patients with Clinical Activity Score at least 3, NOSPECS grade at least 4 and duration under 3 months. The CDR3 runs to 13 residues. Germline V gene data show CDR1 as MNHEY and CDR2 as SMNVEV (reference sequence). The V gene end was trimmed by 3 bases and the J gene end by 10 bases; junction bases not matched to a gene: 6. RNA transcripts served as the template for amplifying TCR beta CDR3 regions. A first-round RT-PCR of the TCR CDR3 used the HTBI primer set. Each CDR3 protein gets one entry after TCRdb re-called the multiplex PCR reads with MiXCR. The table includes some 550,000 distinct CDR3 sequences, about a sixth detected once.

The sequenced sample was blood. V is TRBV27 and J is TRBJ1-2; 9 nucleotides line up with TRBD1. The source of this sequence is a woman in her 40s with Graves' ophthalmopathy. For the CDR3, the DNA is TGTGCCAGCAGTTTTCGGGACAGGGTGGACTACACCTTC. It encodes CASSFRDRVDYTF.